These 21 T cell receptor beta chains were all obtained from the same sample, sequenced in a study of CD8 T cells in ankylosing spondylitis. TCRdb reanalysed the 5' RACE reads using MiXCR and keeps one entry per CDR3 protein. The repertoire has 250,000 or so distinct CDR3 sequences, more than 15% of them found once; the top ten carry over 25%. The sample was blood, either unsorted or a sorted T cell fraction (not recorded which). The receptors derive from a male donor with ankylosing spondylitis or in good health (not recorded which).

This chain connects TRBV6-1 to TRBJ1-5; TRBD1 might be the D (6 bases). V was shortened by 5 bases and J by 0 bases, with 23 bases between the two germline ends. CDR1 and CDR2 (germline): MNHNS, SASEGT. The length of the CDR3 is 19 residues. The CDR3 loop is CASSPTILRTENSNQPQHF. The CDR3 nucleotides are TGTGCCAGCAGTCCCACGATCCTAAGGACAGAAAATAGCAATCAGCCCCAGCATTTT.

There are many counts of this clonotype. This chain links TRBV29-1 with TRBJ2-1; the D call may be TRBD1 or TRBD2 (5 bases each). V was shortened by 6 bases and J by 9 bases, with 12 bases between the two germline ends. Germline V gene data show CDR1 as SQVTM and CDR2 as ANQGSEA. CDR3 length: 11 amino acids. The DNA for the CDR3 is TGCAGCGTAGACGGGACGGGTGAGCAGTTCTTC. It specifies CSVDGTGEQFF.

The table lists this clonotype with a few counts. The chain has TRBV12-3 or TRBV12-4 and TRBJ2-7; TRBD1 matches at 7 bases. Trimming cost V 5 bases and J 6 bases; bases outside gene matches: 4. CDR3 length: 12 amino acids. The CDR3 DNA sequence: TGTGCCAGCAGTAAGACAGGGTCCGAGCAGTACTTC. Its protein product is CASSKTGSEQYF.

The chain has TRBV20-1 and TRBJ2-7; perhaps TRBD2 as D (5 bases). Germline-derived CDR1 and CDR2 are DFQATT and SNEGSKA (reference sequence). The CDR3 has 14 residues. V lost 1 base, J lost 4 bases, and 14 bases lay in between. The CDR3 sequence: CSARATSVRYEQYF. Written as DNA, the CDR3 is TGCAGTGCTAGAGCTACTAGTGTGCGTTACGAGCAGTACTTC.

This clonotype came up a few times. The CDR3 sequence: CATSRDLGLAGDEQFF. CDR3 DNA: TGTGCCACCAGCAGAGATTTGGGACTAGCGGGCGATGAGCAGTTCTTC. The chain is built from TRBV15 and TRBJ2-1; the match to TRBD2 covers 12 bases. The CDR3 loop spans 16 amino acids. The V gene's germline CDR1 is LNHNV and CDR2 YYDKDF (reference sequence). V was pared by 0 bases and J by 8 bases, with 5 bases of the junction left unmatched.

The rearrangement uses TRBV4-3 and TRBJ2-2; 10 bases align to TRBD1. In germline, CDR1 is LGHNA, CDR2 YSLEER. The CDR3 totals 16 residues. V lost 1 base, J lost 9 bases, and 8 bases stayed unmatched. The CDR3 nucleotides are TGCGCCAGCAGCCAAGCCGGGACAGGGGTTAGGAGGGAGCTGTTTTTT. Its translation: CASSQAGTGVRRELFF.

V gene TRBV20-1 combines with J gene TRBJ2-1; 8 positions match TRBD2. Trimming took 5 bases from V and 9 from J; bases not matched to a gene: 15. The germline gives CDR1 DFQATT, CDR2 SNEGSKA (reference sequence). The CDR3 covers 15 residues. The CDR3 region is CSARMGGRLTIEQFF. CDR3 bases: TGCAGTGCTCGAATGGGCGGGAGGCTTACAATTGAGCAGTTCTTC.

This clonotype was seen a few times. This chain's CDR3 is CASSTPSGLNTGELFF. In nucleotides, the CDR3 is TGTGCCAGTAGTACCCCGTCAGGGCTAAACACCGGGGAGCTGTTTTTT. V gene TRBV19 combines with J gene TRBJ2-2; weak D call: TRBD1 (5 bases). Trimming cost V 4 bases and J 2 bases, with 14 bases left between them. This CDR3 contains 16 residues. Germline CDR1 reads LNHDA; CDR2 reads SQIVND (reference sequence).

The rearrangement joins TRBV12-3 or TRBV12-4 to TRBJ2-2, with TRBD2 matching 10 bases. With 4 bases clipped from V and 9 bases from J, the junction kept 5 bases outside the gene matches. CDR3 length: 14 residues. The CDR3 reads CASSSAGGRRELFF. Here the CDR3 DNA reads TGTGCCAGCAGTTCAGCGGGAGGGCGCCGGGAGCTGTTTTTT.

This clonotype was counted ten times or more. The chain recombines TRBV7-8 with TRBJ2-1; TRBD1 or TRBD2 may be the D gene (5 bases each). Germline CDR1 SGHVS, CDR2 FQNEAQ. V was shortened by 2 bases and J by 9 bases, with 14 bases between the two germline ends. This CDR3 comprises 14 residues. The CDR3 sequence is CASSLSGGFSEQFF. As DNA, the CDR3 is TGTGCCAGCAGCTTAAGTGGGGGATTCAGTGAGCAGTTCTTC.

The table lists this clonotype with many counts. The chain combines TRBV6-1 with TRBJ2-7, with a tentative D call TRBD2 (6 bases). The length of the CDR3 is 13 residues. Trimming pared 6 bases from V and 0 bases from J, leaving 9 bases between. Germline CDR1 is MNHNS and CDR2 is SASEGT. The DNA for the CDR3 is TGTGCCAGCAGCGCTAGCGACTCCTACGAGCAGTACTTC. This sequence encodes CASSASDSYEQYF.

The chain uses TRBV27 and TRBJ2-1; no clear D gene. This CDR3 spans 12 amino acids. V lost 4 bases and J 7 bases, leaving 8 bases between the germline ends. Looked up from germline, CDR1 is MNHEY and CDR2 is SMNVEV (reference sequence). The CDR3 is CASSSQPNEQFF. For the CDR3, the DNA is TGTGCCAGCAGTTCCCAACCAAATGAGCAGTTCTTC.

This clonotype was seen repeatedly, ten times or more. The chain has TRBV12-3 or TRBV12-4 and TRBJ1-2; D call uncertain. The CDR3 is 13 residues long. The germline V and J ends were trimmed by 10 bases and 0 bases, with 12 bases remaining between them. CDR3 DNA sequence: TGTGCCATCTTGACTGAAGCTAACTATGGCTACACCTTC. Amino acids: CAILTEANYGYTF.

The chain joins TRBV12-3 or TRBV12-4 to TRBJ1-2, with D possibly TRBD1 on 6 matching bases. This CDR3 is built from 14 residues. Trimming took off 8 bases at V and 5 bases at J, with 18 bases between the two ends. CDR3 nucleotides: TGTGCCAGCCTAGCCCACGGACAGCAATATGGCTACACCTTC. Protein: CASLAHGQQYGYTF.

This clonotype was detected only a few times. The V gene is TRBV11-2, the J gene TRBJ2-1; D remains ambiguous. The CDR3 consists of 16 residues. Germline values: CDR1 SGHAT, CDR2 FQNNGV. The ends were cut back, 5 bases at V and 0 bases at J, with 14 bases in the middle. The CDR3 loop reads CASSPAPQSSYNEQFF. CDR3 in DNA: TGTGCCAGCAGCCCAGCGCCTCAAAGCTCCTACAATGAGCAGTTCTTC.

The chain is built from TRBV4-1 and TRBJ2-5; 11 bases are shared with TRBD2. The length of the CDR3 is 17 residues. The germline gives CDR1 MGHRA, CDR2 YSYEKL. Trimming at V came to 2 bases and at J to 1 base, leaving 6 bases not matched to a gene. The CDR3 nucleotides read TGCGCCAGCAGCCAACCTCTAGCGGGAGGTTCCCAAGAGACCCAGTACTTC. Residues: CASSQPLAGGSQETQYF.

This rearrangement joins TRBV7-9 to TRBJ2-7, with 8 bases aligning to TRBD1. Germline V gene sequence: CDR1 SEHNR, CDR2 FQNEAQ (reference sequence). CDR3 length equals 14 residues. J gave up 3 bases and V 4 bases, and 5 bases lay outside the gene matches. The CDR3 DNA sequence: TGTGCCAGCAGCTGGGACAGGAGCTACTACGAGCAGTACTTC. This codes for CASSWDRSYYEQYF.

This clonotype was counted once. The chain carries TRBV4-1 and TRBJ2-1; a possible D gene is TRBD2 (6 bases). Trimming pared 0 bases from V and 4 bases from J, leaving 37 bases between. The CDR3 sequence is 24 residues long. The germline gives CDR1 MGHRA, CDR2 YSYEKL. The CDR3 reads CASSQDLSPGGGLPRSSSYNEQFF. The CDR3 nucleotides read TGCGCCAGCAGCCAAGATCTTTCCCCTGGAGGAGGACTACCCCGGTCGTCTAGTTACAATGAGCAGTTCTTC.

V gene TRBV12-3 or TRBV12-4 combines with J gene TRBJ2-7, with D maybe TRBD1 (6 bases). The V and J ends lost 6 bases and 3 bases respectively, with 15 bases between them. The CDR3 has 14 amino acids. The CDR3 nucleotides read TGTGCCAGCAGCCCCCAACAGGGATACTACGAGCAGTACTTC. Its protein product is CASSPQQGYYEQYF.

The table lists this clonotype with many counts. The chain carries TRBV24-1 and TRBJ2-2, with D hard to call. The V end was cut by 3 bases, the J end by 6 bases, with 7 bases between. This CDR3 has 13 residues. Germline V CDR1 and CDR2: KGHDR, SFDVKD. CDR3 region: CATSDLESGELFF. CDR3 bases: TGTGCCACCAGTGATCTAGAATCCGGGGAGCTGTTTTTT.

The chain uses TRBV29-1 and TRBJ2-7; D unclear. Per the germline V gene, CDR1 is SQVTM and CDR2 is ANQGSEA. V gave up 2 bases and J gave up 6 bases, with 14 bases separating them. This CDR3 is 13 amino acids long. This CDR3 is CSVELGPSGEQYF. The DNA of the CDR3 is TGCAGCGTTGAACTGGGCCCGTCCGGCGAGCAGTACTTC.